This T cell receptor beta chain was sequenced for a study of T-cell memory formation after mild COVID-19. Study context: In these data, TCR clusters were largely donor specific.

TCRdb ran MiXCR on the 5' RACE reads and lists one entry per CDR3 protein. The table has 280,000 or so distinct CDR3 sequences, around 17% seen once; the top ten hold more than 20%. Findings and caveats of the study: Some responding clones appeared in pre-infection memory, suggesting cross-reactive memory joined.

Trimming cost V 3 bases and J 6 bases; bases outside gene matches: 12. CDR1 is ENHRY, CDR2 SYGVKD, per germline. The CDR3 length is 16 residues. About this clonotype itself: Its target is not known.

The specimen sequenced was PBMCs or a T cell subset sorted from them (not recorded which). The rearrangement links TRBV10-3 to TRBJ2-3; 7 bases align to TRBD1. The TCR sequence derives from a young man who had mild COVID-19 (a few samples of this study predate the infection). Cell type and time point are not known. The CDR3, as DNA: TGTGCCATCAGTGACGGGGACAGACGACCGGGGGATACGCAGTATTTT. Its protein product is CAISDGDRRPGDTQYF.